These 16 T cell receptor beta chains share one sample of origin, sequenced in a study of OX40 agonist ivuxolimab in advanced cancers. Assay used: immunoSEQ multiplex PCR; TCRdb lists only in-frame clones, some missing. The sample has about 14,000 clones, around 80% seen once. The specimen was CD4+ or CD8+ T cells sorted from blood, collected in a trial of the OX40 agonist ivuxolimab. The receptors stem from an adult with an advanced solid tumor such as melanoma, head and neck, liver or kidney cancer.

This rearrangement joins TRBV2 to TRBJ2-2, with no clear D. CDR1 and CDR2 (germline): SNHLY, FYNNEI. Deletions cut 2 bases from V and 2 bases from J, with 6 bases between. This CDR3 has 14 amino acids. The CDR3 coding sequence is TGTGCCAGCAGTGAAAACAGTAACACCGGGGAGCTGTTTTTT. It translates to CASSENSNTGELFF.

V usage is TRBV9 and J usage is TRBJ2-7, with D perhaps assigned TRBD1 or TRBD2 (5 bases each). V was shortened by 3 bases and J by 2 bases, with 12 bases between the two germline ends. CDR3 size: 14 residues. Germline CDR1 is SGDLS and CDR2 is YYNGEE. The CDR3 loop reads CASSAGTVPYEQYF. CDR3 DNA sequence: TGTGCCAGCAGCGCCGGGACGGTTCCCTACGAGCAGTACTTC.

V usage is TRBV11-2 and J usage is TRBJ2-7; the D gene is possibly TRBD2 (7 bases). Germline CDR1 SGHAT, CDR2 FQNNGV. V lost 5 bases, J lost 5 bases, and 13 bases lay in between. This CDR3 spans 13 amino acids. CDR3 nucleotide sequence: TGTGCCAGCAGCCTGGGGGGGGCCCACGAGCAGTACTTC. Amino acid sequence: CASSLGGAHEQYF.

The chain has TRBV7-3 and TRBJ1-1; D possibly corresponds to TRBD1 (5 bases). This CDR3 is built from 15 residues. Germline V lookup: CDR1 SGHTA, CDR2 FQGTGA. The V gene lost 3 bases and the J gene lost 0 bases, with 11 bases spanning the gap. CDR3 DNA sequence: TGTGCCAGCAGCTTTATCCCGGGACTGAACACTGAAGCTTTCTTT. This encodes CASSFIPGLNTEAFF.

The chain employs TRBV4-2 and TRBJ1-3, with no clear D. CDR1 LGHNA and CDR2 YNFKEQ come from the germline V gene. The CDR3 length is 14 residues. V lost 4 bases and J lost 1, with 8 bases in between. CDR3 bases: TGTGCCAGCAGCCCCCGGGGTTCTGGAAACACCATATATTTT. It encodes CASSPRGSGNTIYF.

The CDR3 loop is CASSLGVGPYEQYF. CDR3 coding DNA: TGTGCCAGCAGCCTCGGGGTTGGGCCCTACGAGCAGTACTTC. The chain combines TRBV6-5 with TRBJ2-7; a possible D gene is TRBD2 (5 bases). Germline-derived CDR1 and CDR2 are MNHEY and SVGAGI. V was pared by 6 bases and J by 2 bases, with 14 bases between. The CDR3 length is 14 residues.

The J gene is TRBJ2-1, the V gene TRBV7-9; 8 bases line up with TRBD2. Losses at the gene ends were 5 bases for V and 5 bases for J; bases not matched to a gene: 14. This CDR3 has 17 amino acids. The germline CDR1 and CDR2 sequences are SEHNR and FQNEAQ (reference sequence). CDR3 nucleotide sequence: TGTGCCAGCAGCATCCGGCCGGGACTAGAATACGACAATGAGCAGTTCTTC. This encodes CASSIRPGLEYDNEQFF.

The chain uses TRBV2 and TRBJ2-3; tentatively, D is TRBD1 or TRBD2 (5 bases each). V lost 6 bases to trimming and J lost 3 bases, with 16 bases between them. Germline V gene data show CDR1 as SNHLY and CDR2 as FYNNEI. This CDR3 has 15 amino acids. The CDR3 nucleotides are TGTGCCAGCAGGGAGGCCTCCGGGGCTACAGATACGCAGTATTTT. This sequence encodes CASREASGATDTQYF.

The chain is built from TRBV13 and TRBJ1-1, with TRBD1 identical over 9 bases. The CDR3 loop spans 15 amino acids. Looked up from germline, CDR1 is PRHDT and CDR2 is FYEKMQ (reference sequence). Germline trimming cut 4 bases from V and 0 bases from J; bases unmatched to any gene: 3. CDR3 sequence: CASSWGQGLNTEAFF. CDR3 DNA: TGTGCCAGCAGCTGGGGACAGGGTTTGAACACTGAAGCTTTCTTT.

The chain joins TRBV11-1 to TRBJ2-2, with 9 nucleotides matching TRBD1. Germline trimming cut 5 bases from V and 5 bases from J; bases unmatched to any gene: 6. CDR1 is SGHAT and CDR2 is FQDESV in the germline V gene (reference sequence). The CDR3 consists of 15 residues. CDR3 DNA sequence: TGTGCCAGCAGCCCCGGGACAGGGCAAACCGGGGAGCTGTTTTTT. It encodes CASSPGTGQTGELFF.

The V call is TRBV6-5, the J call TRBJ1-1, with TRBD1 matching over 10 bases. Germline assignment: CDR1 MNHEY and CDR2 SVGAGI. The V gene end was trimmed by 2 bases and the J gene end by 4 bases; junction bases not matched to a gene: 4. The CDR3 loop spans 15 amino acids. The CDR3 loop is CASSYGTGEGTEAFF. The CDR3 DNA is TGTGCCAGCAGTTACGGGACAGGGGAGGGCACTGAAGCTTTCTTT.

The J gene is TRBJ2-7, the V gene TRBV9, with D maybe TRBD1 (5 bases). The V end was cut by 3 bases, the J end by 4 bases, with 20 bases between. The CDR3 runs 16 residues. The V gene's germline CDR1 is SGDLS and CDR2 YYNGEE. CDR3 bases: TGTGCCAGCAGCGAGGGGTCGGTGGGCGGCAAATACGAGCAGTACTTC. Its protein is CASSEGSVGGKYEQYF.

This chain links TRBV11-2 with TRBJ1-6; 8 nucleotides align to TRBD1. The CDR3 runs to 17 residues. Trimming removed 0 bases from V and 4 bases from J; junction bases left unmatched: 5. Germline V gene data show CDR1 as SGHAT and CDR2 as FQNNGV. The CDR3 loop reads CASSLEDRVRYNSPLHF. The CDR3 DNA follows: TGTGCCAGCAGCTTAGAGGACAGGGTTCGGTATAATTCACCCCTCCACTTT.

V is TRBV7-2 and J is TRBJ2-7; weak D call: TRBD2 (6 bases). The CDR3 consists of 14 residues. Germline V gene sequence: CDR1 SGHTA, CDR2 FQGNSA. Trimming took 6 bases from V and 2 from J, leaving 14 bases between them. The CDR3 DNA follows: TGTGCCAGCAGTCAAGCGACTAGTACCTACGAGCAGTACTTC. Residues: CASSQATSTYEQYF.

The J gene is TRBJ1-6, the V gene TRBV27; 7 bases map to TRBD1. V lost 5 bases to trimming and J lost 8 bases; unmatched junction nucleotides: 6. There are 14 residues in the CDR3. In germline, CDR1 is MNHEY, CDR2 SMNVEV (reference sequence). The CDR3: CASSKGAHHSPLHF. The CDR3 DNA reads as TGTGCCAGCAGTAAGGGGGCGCATCATTCACCCCTCCACTTT.

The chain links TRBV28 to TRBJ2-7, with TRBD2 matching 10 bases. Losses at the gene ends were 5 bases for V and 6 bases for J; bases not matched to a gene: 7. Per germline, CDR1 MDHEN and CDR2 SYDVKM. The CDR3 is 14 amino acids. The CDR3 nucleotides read TGTGCCAGCAGTCCTTCGGGACTAGCGCGCGAGCAGTACTTC. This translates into CASSPSGLAREQYF.